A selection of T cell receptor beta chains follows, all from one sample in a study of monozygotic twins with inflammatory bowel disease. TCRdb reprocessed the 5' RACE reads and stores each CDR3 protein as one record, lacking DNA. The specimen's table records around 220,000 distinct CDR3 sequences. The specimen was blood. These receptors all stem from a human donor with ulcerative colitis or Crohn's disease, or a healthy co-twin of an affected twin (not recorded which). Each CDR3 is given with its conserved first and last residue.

CDR3: CASSPGAGGAYNEQFF
J: TRBJ2-1
V: TRBV7-2

CDR3: CASSSPGRANTEAFF
J: TRBJ1-1
V: TRBV7-9

CDR3: CASSQSFSKGPLKRGQFF
J: TRBJ2-1
V: TRBV23-1

CDR3: CASGHTSGSSTDTQYF
J: TRBJ2-3
V: TRBV5-1

CDR3: CASSLAGYSGNTIYF
J: TRBJ1-3
V: TRBV5-4

CDR3: CAWSVLPGEFGSPLHF
J: TRBJ1-6
V: TRBV30

CDR3: CASSLWGGDGNEQYF
J: TRBJ2-7
V: TRBV28

CDR3: CASSQGTGTASENTIYF
J: TRBJ1-3
V: TRBV4-3

CDR3: CSAPGTGRTEAFF
J: TRBJ1-1
V: TRBV20-1

CDR3: CASSLEQGTYEQYF
J: TRBJ2-7
V: TRBV5-1

CDR3: CASRGRVLSYGYTF
J: TRBJ1-2
V: TRBV28

CDR3: CASSFPGTGGDEQYF
J: TRBJ2-7
V: TRBV7-9

CDR3: CASSSPWGQRPAGNQPQHF
J: TRBJ1-5
V: TRBV19

CDR3: CASSAGDRGQARNIQYF
J: TRBJ2-4
V: TRBV9

CDR3: CASSPGQGGPQPQHF
J: TRBJ1-5
V: TRBV7-9

CDR3: CASSYGGLEEKLFF
J: TRBJ1-4
V: TRBV6-5

CDR3: CATSRESGAPTPEQFF
J: TRBJ2-1
V: TRBV15

CDR3: CASSSPGGHRTDTQYF
J: TRBJ2-3
V: TRBV7-9

CDR3: CASSRQGQGTHQPQHF
J: TRBJ1-5
V: TRBV2

CDR3: CSARDFDYTGELFF
J: TRBJ2-2
V: TRBV20-1

CDR3: CVTWDGNTGELFF
J: TRBJ2-2
V: TRBV24-1

CDR3: CASSLIVTPQHF
J: TRBJ1-5
V: TRBV12-3/TRBV12-4

CDR3: CSVRGDQRTTNEKLFF
J: TRBJ1-4
V: TRBV29-1

CDR3: CASSLVPTMNTEAFF
J: TRBJ1-1
V: TRBV5-1

CDR3: CASRASGGSTDTQYF
J: TRBJ2-3
V: TRBV27

CDR3: CASSLVLAGTGELFF
J: TRBJ2-2
V: TRBV5-1

CDR3: CASSDDPGYEQYF
J: TRBJ2-7
V: TRBV2

CDR3: CASSNYRGSYNEQFF
J: TRBJ2-1
V: TRBV18

CDR3: CASSNGLAYNEQFF
J: TRBJ2-1
V: TRBV12-3/TRBV12-4

CDR3: CSAPPPAEETQYF
J: TRBJ2-5
V: TRBV20-1

CDR3: CASSLVDNHDEQYF
J: TRBJ2-7
V: TRBV5-5

CDR3: CASTDLRGSTEAFF
J: TRBJ1-1
V: TRBV12-3/TRBV12-4

CDR3: CASSFSPERPSNSPLHF
J: TRBJ1-6
V: TRBV28

CDR3: CAISESKGETSPLHF
J: TRBJ1-6
V: TRBV10-3

CDR3: CSARDYGGSGRSSYNEQFF
J: TRBJ2-1
V: TRBV20-1

CDR3: CASRNRGTGYEQYF
J: TRBJ2-7
V: TRBV27

CDR3: CASSHGLDSSGNTIYF
J: TRBJ1-3
V: TRBV12-3/TRBV12-4

CDR3: CASSKGQISYEQYF
J: TRBJ2-7
V: TRBV9

CDR3: CASTSSGGKTSTDTQYF
J: TRBJ2-3
V: TRBV6-2/TRBV6-3

CDR3: CASTLYPGTANTGELFF
J: TRBJ2-2
V: TRBV5-1

CDR3: CATTRGSGYEQYF
J: TRBJ2-7
V: TRBV30

CDR3: CASSPDNIAGYTF
J: TRBJ1-2
V: TRBV5-1

CDR3: CASSLAVGMYEQYF
J: TRBJ2-7
V: TRBV11-2

CDR3: CASGPQGPSYEQYF
J: TRBJ2-7
V: TRBV5-1

CDR3: CASSSGQGLNGYTF
J: TRBJ1-2
V: TRBV7-9

CDR3: CATSDSSGSVADTQYF
J: TRBJ2-3
V: TRBV24-1

CDR3: CASRISGRGYNEQFF
J: TRBJ2-1
V: TRBV7-9

CDR3: CASSRGQGQNIQYF
J: TRBJ2-4
V: TRBV5-4

CDR3: CASSFSGSILNEQFF
J: TRBJ2-1
V: TRBV5-1

CDR3: CARGAANYGYTF
J: TRBJ1-2
V: TRBV7-2

CDR3: CASSQGQGYEQYF
J: TRBJ2-7
V: TRBV12-3/TRBV12-4

CDR3: CASSLVGEGDYGYTF
J: TRBJ1-2
V: TRBV27

CDR3: CASSVGSDSYEQYF
J: TRBJ2-7
V: TRBV9